A selection of T cell receptor beta chains follows, all from one sample in a study of cytomegalovirus exposure and HLA in healthy donors. Using immunoSEQ multiplex PCR, the repertoire was profiled, and TCRdb retains in-frame clones only, with some absent. Altogether approximately 90,000 clones are present, around 96% being singletons, with the ten largest covering 0.78%. The sequencing sample was made of PBMCs. These receptors originate from a man aged 18 to 29 in good health and CMV-seronegative. The CDR3 runs from the conserved cysteine through the conserved F or W. A D gene is named only where the DNA matches it firmly. Clone size is shown for a subset of rows, as once, few, many or a class of expanded clone.

d_gene	v_gene	abundance	j_gene	CDR3nt	CDR3aa
TRBD1	TRBV11-2	-	TRBJ2-2	TGTGCCAGCAGCCCCCGGACAGGGGACACCGGGGAGCTGTTTTTT	CASSPRTGDTGELFF
TRBD2	TRBV19	few	TRBJ2-2	TGTGCCAGCAAGACTAGCGGGAGTCGGACCGGGGAGCTGTTTTTT	CASKTSGSRTGELFF
-	TRBV14	-	TRBJ2-5	TGTGCCAGCAGCCAAGATAGACTCCAAGAGACCCAGTACTTC	CASSQDRLQETQYF
-	TRBV5-6	-	TRBJ1-2	TGTGCCAGCAGCTTGGGGCCTGGCTACACCTTC	CASSLGPGYTF
-	TRBV4-3	-	TRBJ2-1	TGCGCCAGCAGCCAAGTCGGGGGAGCACCGGCCTACAATGAGCAGTTCTTC	CASSQVGGAPAYNEQFF
-	TRBV28	-	TRBJ2-7	TGTGCCAGCAGCCTAGGGACAACCCGTAGGAGCTCCTACGAGCAGTACTTC	CASSLGTTRRSSYEQYF
-	TRBV28	-	TRBJ2-7	TGTGCCAGCACTACGATGATGGAGGGACGTGCGCAGTACTTC	CASTTMMEGRAQYF
TRBD1	TRBV9	-	TRBJ2-7	TGTGCCAGCAGCGGGTTGGCTAGGACAGGGGATACGAAGCAGTACTTC	CASSGLARTGDTKQYF
-	TRBV6-5	-	TRBJ2-1	TGTGCCAGCAGTACGAGCTCCTACAATGAGCAGTTCTTC	CASSTSSYNEQFF
TRBD1	TRBV2	-	TRBJ1-3	TGTGCCAGCAGCTGGACAGGGGGAGGTGGAAACACCATATATTTT	CASSWTGGGGNTIYF
TRBD2	TRBV29-1	-	TRBJ2-2	TGCAGCGTTGAAGGGCTTATGGCGGGAGAGACCCGACACACCGGGGAGCTGTTTTTT	CSVEGLMAGETRHTGELFF
-	TRBV28	-	TRBJ1-1	TGTGCCAGCAGTCCCGGGACAAAGAACACTGAAGCTTTCTTT	CASSPGTKNTEAFF
-	TRBV5-1	-	TRBJ2-7	TGCGCCAGCAGCTTGGGACTAGGTCTATACGAGCAGTACTTC	CASSLGLGLYEQYF
-	TRBV7-9	-	TRBJ1-2	TGTGCCAGCAGCCCGTCGCTGACAGGCCCTACTGGCTACACCTTC	CASSPSLTGPTGYTF
TRBD2	TRBV19	once	TRBJ2-1	TGTGCCAGCACTGAGGGGACTAGCGGACTCAATGAGCAGTTCTTC	CASTEGTSGLNEQFF
-	TRBV18	-	TRBJ2-7	TGTGCCAGCTCACCCGTCACGGTATACGAGCAGTACTTC	CASSPVTVYEQYF
-	TRBV7-6	-	TRBJ2-2	TGTGCCAGCAGACCAAGCGGAAACACCGGGGAGCTGTTTTTT	CASRPSGNTGELFF
-	TRBV2	-	TRBJ1-2	TGTGCCAGCAGTGAGGGAGAGTTGTCGGATGGCTACACCTTC	CASSEGELSDGYTF
-	TRBV28	-	TRBJ1-2	TGTGCCAGCAGTTTAATAGGGGTTTGGGGGCGCGTGGACTATGGCTACACCTTC	CASSLIGVWGRVDYGYTF
-	TRBV28	once	TRBJ1-4	TGTGCCAGCACACCCGTACGAGGGCGTGGAGATGAAAAACTGTTTTTT	CASTPVRGRGDEKLFF
-	TRBV20-1	-	TRBJ1-2	TGCAGTGCTCTTTATGGCTACACCTTC	CSALYGYTF
TRBD1	TRBV13	once	TRBJ2-1	TGTGCCAGCAGCTTAGGCCGAGGGACAGGGGGCAATGAGCAGTTCTTC	CASSLGRGTGGNEQFF
TRBD1	TRBV7-6	-	TRBJ1-1	TGTGCCAGCAGCTTTGACAGGGACACTGAAGCTTTCTTT	CASSFDRDTEAFF
-	TRBV2	-	TRBJ1-1	TGTGCCAGCGGCAGACCCGGGGGGGACACTGAAGCTTTCTTT	CASGRPGGDTEAFF
TRBD1	TRBV27	-	TRBJ1-1	TGTGCCAGCAGAAACAGGGGGGCCGCTGAAGCTTTCTTT	CASRNRGAAEAFF